This entry concerns a single TCR beta chain. How the authors handled the data: Amplification of reference gene primers was used by the study to estimate nucleated cell counts. Assay used: immunoSEQ multiplex PCR; TCRdb lists only in-frame clones, some missing. From that table come the V and J calls and clone size; the DNA was used to work out D and trimming. The sample has nearly 30,000 clones; around 90% are singletons. This record comes from a study of blood T cell repertoires in COVID-19. Study overall: Some COVID-19 samples were acute and others convalescent; all came from the United States, Italy and Spain. The cDNA or gDNA used as material had been derived from T cells, B-cell-depleted T cells, or PBMCs.

There are 15 residues in the CDR3. Germline values: CDR1 SGHTA, CDR2 FQGNSA. Trimming cost V 5 bases and J 4 bases; bases outside gene matches: 4. J is TRBJ2-3 and V is TRBV7-2; 12 bases align to TRBD2. This receptor was identified in a man in his 70s with active or convalescent COVID-19. The sequenced material came from peripheral blood. CDR3: CASSPTSGGPDTQYF. In DNA form, the CDR3 reads TGTGCCAGCAGCCCCACTAGCGGGGGGCCAGATACGCAGTATTTT.